A selection of T cell receptor beta chains follows, all from one sample in a study of identical twins. TCRdb reprocessed the 5' RACE reads via MiXCR and lists one record per CDR3 protein. The sample lists 600,000 to 700,000 distinct CDR3 sequences; 20% to 25% were seen once. This same sample was also taken into another study, of T cells expressing NK-cell markers.

The source material was PBMCs. Source of these receptors: a young woman in good health. CDR3s include the opening cysteine and the closing phenylalanine or tryptophan. A row's size may be missing; if present it is once, few, many or a size class.

j_gene | v_gene | abundance | CDR3aa
TRBJ2-3 | TRBV12-3/TRBV12-4 | many | CASSARGGSPDTQYF
TRBJ2-3 | TRBV20-1 | few | CSARDRLRAYTQYF
TRBJ2-1 | TRBV6-1 | many | CASSHLAGGPWNEQFF
TRBJ1-6 | TRBV12-5 | NA | CASGLERNSPLHF
TRBJ2-6 | TRBV10-3 | many | CAISAVEGANVLTF
TRBJ1-4 | TRBV12-3/TRBV12-4 | many | CASSQMGEKLFF
TRBJ2-7 | TRBV20-1 | NA | CSASPGLAGGSALYEQYF
TRBJ2-3 | TRBV5-5 | few | CASSWGLAGVNTDTQYF
TRBJ2-1 | TRBV20-1 | few | CSAGTPEYNEQFF
TRBJ1-5 | TRBV7-2 | few | CASSLVGFGNQPQHF
TRBJ2-3 | TRBV4-3 | NA | CASSQERASGSWALADTQYF